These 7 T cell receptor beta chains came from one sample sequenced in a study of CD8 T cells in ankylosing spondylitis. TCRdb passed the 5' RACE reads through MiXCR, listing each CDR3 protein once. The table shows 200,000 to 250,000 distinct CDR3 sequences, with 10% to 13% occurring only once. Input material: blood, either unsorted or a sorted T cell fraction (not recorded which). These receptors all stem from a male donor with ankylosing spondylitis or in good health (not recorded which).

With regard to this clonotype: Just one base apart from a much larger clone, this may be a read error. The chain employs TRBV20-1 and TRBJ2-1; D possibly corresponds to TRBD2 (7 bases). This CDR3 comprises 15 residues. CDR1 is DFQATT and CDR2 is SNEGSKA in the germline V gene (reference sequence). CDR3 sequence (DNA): TGCAGTACGGGGGGCAGGCACACAACCTACAGTGAGCAGTTCTTC. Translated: CSTGGRHTTYSEQFF.

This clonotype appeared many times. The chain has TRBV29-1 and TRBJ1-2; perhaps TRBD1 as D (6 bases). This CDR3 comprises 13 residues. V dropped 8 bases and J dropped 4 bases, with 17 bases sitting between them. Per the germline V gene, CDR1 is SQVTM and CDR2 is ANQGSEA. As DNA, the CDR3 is TGCAGCATTGGTCCGGGGGCTGGCTATGGCTACACCTTC. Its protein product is CSIGPGAGYGYTF.

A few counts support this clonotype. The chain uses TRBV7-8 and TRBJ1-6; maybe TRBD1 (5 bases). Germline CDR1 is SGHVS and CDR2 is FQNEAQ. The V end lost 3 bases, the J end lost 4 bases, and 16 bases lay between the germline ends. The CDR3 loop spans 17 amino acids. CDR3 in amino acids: CASSFTPDSQYNSPLHF. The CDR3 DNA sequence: TGTGCCAGCAGCTTCACGCCAGACAGCCAGTATAATTCACCCCTCCACTTT. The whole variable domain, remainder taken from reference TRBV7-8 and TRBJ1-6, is GAGVSQSPRYKVAKRGQDVALRCDPISGHVSLFWYQQALGQGPEFLTYFQNEAQLDKSGLPSDRFFAERPEGSVSTLKIQRTQQEDSAVYLCASSFTPDSQYNSPLHFGNGTRLTVT.

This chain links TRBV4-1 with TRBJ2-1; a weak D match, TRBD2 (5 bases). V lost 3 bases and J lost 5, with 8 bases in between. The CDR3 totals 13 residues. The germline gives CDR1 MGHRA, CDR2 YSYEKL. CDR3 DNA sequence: TGCGCCAGCAGCCATGCGCGGGACAATGAGCAGTTCTTC. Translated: CASSHARDNEQFF.

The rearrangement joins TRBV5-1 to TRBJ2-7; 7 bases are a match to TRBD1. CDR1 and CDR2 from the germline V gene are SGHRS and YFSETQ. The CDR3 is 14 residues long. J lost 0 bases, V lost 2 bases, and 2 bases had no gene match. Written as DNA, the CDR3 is TGCGCCAGCAGCTTTGGGACAGACTCCTACGAGCAGTACTTC. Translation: CASSFGTDSYEQYF.

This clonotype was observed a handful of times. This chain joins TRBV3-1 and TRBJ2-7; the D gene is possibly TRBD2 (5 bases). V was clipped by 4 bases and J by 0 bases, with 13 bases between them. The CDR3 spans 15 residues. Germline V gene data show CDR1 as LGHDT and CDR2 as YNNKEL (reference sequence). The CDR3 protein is CASSPGAGGSYEQYF. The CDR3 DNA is TGTGCCAGCAGCCCCGGTGCGGGCGGCTCCTACGAGCAGTACTTC.

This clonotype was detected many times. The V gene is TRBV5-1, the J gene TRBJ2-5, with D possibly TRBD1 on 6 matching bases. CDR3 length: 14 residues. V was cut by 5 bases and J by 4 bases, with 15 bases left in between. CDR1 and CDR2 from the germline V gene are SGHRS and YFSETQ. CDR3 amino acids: CASRFTGTGETQYF. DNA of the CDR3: TGCGCCAGCAGATTTACAGGGACGGGAGAGACCCAGTACTTC.